This T cell receptor (beta chain) was captured in a study of blood T cell repertoires in COVID-19. The overall study: Samples came from the United States, Italy and Spain, spanning acute and convalescent COVID-19. T cells, B-cell-depleted T cells, or PBMCs provided the cDNA or gDNA that served as material.

CDR1 and CDR2 from the germline V gene are SGHRS and YFSETQ. There are 16 residues in the CDR3. V dropped 3 bases and J dropped 3; count of bases not matched to a gene: 7. The authors' processing: Amplification from reference gene primers served as the basis for estimated nucleated cell counts. The protocol was immunoSEQ multiplex PCR, while the TCRdb copy is restricted to in-frame clones and leaves out a portion. The V and J calls and clone size come from that table; D and trimming were worked out from the DNA. The sample holds roughly 130,000 clones; 90% are singletons and the top ten take around 3.8%.

The V gene is TRBV5-1, the J gene TRBJ2-1; 9 nucleotides align to TRBD2. This clonotype was sampled from a man between 45 and 60 years old with active COVID-19. Sequencing was carried out using peripheral blood. CDR3 in DNA: TGCGCCAGCAGCTCCTCTAGCGGGATAATCTACAATGAGCAGTTCTTC. Its protein is CASSSSSGIIYNEQFF.